This T cell receptor beta chain is drawn from a study of PD-L1 blockade in urothelial cancer (dated by TCRdb to about 2017). Background on the whole study: Therapy was started in the mid-2010s for all patients, and atezolizumab 1,200 mg was administered intravenously every 3 weeks. Patients had an ECOG performance status of 0 or 1 and had received between 0 and 3 prior chemotherapy regimens. Blood samples yielded a median of around 150,000 T cells and more than 80,000 unique TCRs, with median clonality approximately 0.08. TCR sequencing covered pretreatment tumor samples and matched, serially collected peripheral blood taken before and after atezolizumab treatment. About nine tenths of the roughly 29 patients were identified as males with urothelial cancer of bladder origin, and a prior smoking history was reported by 18 of 29 patients. Somatic, immune and clinical correlates of response to PD-L1 blockade with atezolizumab in urothelial cancer were the focus of an exploratory multi-omic analysis. Blood samples were analyzed at two time points: 3 weeks after treatment start (second dose) and 6 weeks after treatment start. Some 30 patients had pretreatment blood TCR-seq, approximately 24 had at least one posttreatment blood collection, and approximately 24 had tumor TCR-seq. Nine or ten patients reached durable clinical benefit, while 20 to 25 patients did not. Whole exome sequencing and RNA sequencing of pretreatment tumors were performed alongside TCR sequencing in the same patients. Durable clinical benefit was defined as progression-free survival longer than 6 months, and TCR features were also tested against progression-free and overall survival. General conclusions and limits of the study: Small sample size (n ≈ 30) and many exploratory analyses mean the results are intended to be hypothesis-generating. Among patients with durable benefit, tumor-associated TCR clones showed greater expansion in peripheral blood 3 weeks after treatment started (n ≈ 23, p = 0.022). A pretreatment peripheral blood TCR clonality below the median was linked to improved progression-free and overall survival.

Comments on this clone: Its recognized antigen is unknown. Per-base quality was not reported, and no clone a single base away is much larger than it.

Each PCR received spiked-in synthetic TCR analog templates so that absolute template abundance could be estimated from read counts. Using the immunoSEQ assay, TCRbeta CDR3 regions were amplified from genomic DNA with bias-controlled V and J gene primers. Rearranged TCRbeta segments were sequenced at approximately 20X coverage. On the study's bioinformatics: Clustering was used to correct sequencing errors, and CDR3s were annotated against IMGT to assign V, D and J genes. Out-of-frame and stop-codon sequences were excluded, and only productive TCRbeta rearrangements were used in downstream analyses. Clonality was calculated as one minus the Shannon entropy normalized by the log of the number of unique productive sequences. Clones differing between time points or between blood and tumor were identified by Fisher's exact test with Benjamini-Hochberg correction at adjusted p below 0.01. TCRdb mirrors the immuneACCESS table, restricted to in-frame sequences. Some clones are absent from its copies; in checked studies, under half trace to an unresolved V gene, and the reason for the others is unknown. From that table come the V and J calls and clone size; the DNA was used to work out D and trimming. The sample table lists fewer than 60,000 clones, roughly 85% of them with a count of one. Roughly 14% of the sample is in the top ten clones.

The time point label corresponds to: pretreatment peripheral blood. A total of roughly 30 patients with locally advanced or metastatic urothelial carcinoma, treated at Memorial Sloan Kettering on a trial protocol, made up the cohort. Peripheral blood mononuclear cells were collected from each patient pretreatment and during treatment, giving between 1 and 8 total time points per patient. The Qiagen DNeasy Blood extraction kit was used to purify genomic DNA from total PBMCs and tumor samples. PBMCs were collected pretreatment and during treatment, and were isolated and stored as previously described. According to the germline V gene, CDR1 reads SGHVS and CDR2 reads FQNEAQ. From cysteine to phenylalanine, the CDR3 is 17 amino acids long. Solely the CDR3 DNA is kept, with 51 bases framed from the first base. V drops 3 bases and J drops 4 bases, leaving 19 bases in between.

Sample: PBMCs, taken around atezolizumab (anti-PD-L1) treatment. The receptor's source is a man aged 65-85 years with urothelial cancer. The chain joins TRBV7-8 to TRBJ1-5; tentative D gene TRBD1, with 6 bases matching. The nucleotides read TGTGCCAGCAGCTTCGACCCTACAGGGTTCGGGAATCAGCCCCAGCATTTT. The encoded protein is CASSFDPTGFGNQPQHF.